These T cell receptor beta chains were read from a single sample in a study of vaccination and CD4 T cells after COVID-19. TCRdb called the PCR reads again in MiXCR, with one record for every CDR3 protein. The sample carries approximately 36,000 distinct CDR3 sequences, 35% to 40% recorded once. Specimen: CD4+ T cells from blood, collected about 7 months after SARS-CoV-2 vaccination. These receptor sequences come from a human donor who had recovered from COVID-19. CDR3s include the opening cysteine and the closing phenylalanine or tryptophan. A D gene is named only where the DNA matches it firmly. Part of the rows lack a size; the others show once, few, many or a class for expanded clones.

clone_size	v_call	j_call	d_call	cdr3_nt	cdr3_aa
.	TRBV15	TRBJ2-7	TRBD2	TGTGCCACCAGCAGTAGCGGGATGTCCTACGAGCAGTACTTC	CATSSSGMSYEQYF
once	TRBV6-1	TRBJ2-7	.	TGTGCCAGCAGTGCCACAGGGAGCGACGAGCAGTACTTC	CASSATGSDEQYF
.	TRBV19	TRBJ2-3	TRBD1	TGTGCCAGTAGTCCGGGACAGGTCACAGATACGCAGTATTTT	CASSPGQVTDTQYF
.	TRBV7-6	TRBJ2-4	TRBD1	TGTGCCAGCAGCTTAGGGACAGGGGTAAACATTCAGTACTTC	CASSLGTGVNIQYF
few	TRBV7-9	TRBJ2-1	.	TGTGCCAGCAGCTTAGCGGGCGGAAACAATGAGCAGTTCTTC	CASSLAGGNNEQFF
few	TRBV6-1	TRBJ1-1	TRBD1	TGTGCCAGCGGGAACTTGGGACAGGGGGTTCGTGAAGCTTTCTTT	CASGNLGQGVREAFF
.	TRBV4-2	TRBJ2-1	TRBD1	TGTGCCAGCAGCCGCGACGGAGCAGGGGGCGGAAATGAGCAGTTCTTC	CASSRDGAGGGNEQFF
.	TRBV7-2	TRBJ2-2	TRBD2	TGTGCCAGCAGCCCAAAGCGGGAGGCCACCGGGGAGCTGTTTTTT	CASSPKREATGELFF
.	TRBV15	TRBJ2-1	TRBD1	TGTGCCACCAGATGGGGACAGGGGGTAAATGAGCAGTTCTTC	CATRWGQGVNEQFF
.	TRBV27	TRBJ1-5	.	TGTGCCAGCAGTTTTTCTCGTCATCAGCCCCAGCATTTT	CASSFSRHQPQHF
few	TRBV7-2	TRBJ2-4	.	TGTGCCAGCAGCTCGGCGGGTAACATTCAGTACTTC	CASSSAGNIQYF
few	TRBV6-2/TRBV6-3	TRBJ2-7	TRBD1	TGTGCCAGCAGTTCCAGACAGGGGAGGTCCTACGAGCAGTACTTC	CASSSRQGRSYEQYF
.	TRBV6-4	TRBJ1-4	.	TGTGCCAGCAGGGCAGGGTTCGTTGGTGAAAAACTGTTTTTT	CASRAGFVGEKLFF